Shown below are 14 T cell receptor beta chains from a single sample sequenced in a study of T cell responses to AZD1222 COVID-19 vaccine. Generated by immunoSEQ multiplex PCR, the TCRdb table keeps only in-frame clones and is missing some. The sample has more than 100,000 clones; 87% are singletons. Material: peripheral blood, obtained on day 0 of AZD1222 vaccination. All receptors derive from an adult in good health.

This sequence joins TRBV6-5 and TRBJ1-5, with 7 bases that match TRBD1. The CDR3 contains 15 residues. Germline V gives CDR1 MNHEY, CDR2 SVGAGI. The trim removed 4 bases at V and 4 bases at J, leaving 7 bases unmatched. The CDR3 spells CASSSDRVRNQPQHF. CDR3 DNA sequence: TGTGCCAGCAGTTCCGACAGGGTAAGGAATCAGCCCCAGCATTTT.

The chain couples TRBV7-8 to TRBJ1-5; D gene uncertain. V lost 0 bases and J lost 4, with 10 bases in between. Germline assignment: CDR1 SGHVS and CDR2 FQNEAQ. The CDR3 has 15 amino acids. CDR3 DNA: TGTGCCAGCAGCTTAGCGAGACGACTTAATCAGCCCCAGCATTTT. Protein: CASSLARRLNQPQHF.

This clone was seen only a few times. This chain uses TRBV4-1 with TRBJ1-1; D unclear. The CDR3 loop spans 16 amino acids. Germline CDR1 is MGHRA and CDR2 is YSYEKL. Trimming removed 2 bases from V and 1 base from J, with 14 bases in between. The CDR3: CASSQTALKGNTEAFF. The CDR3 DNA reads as TGCGCCAGCAGCCAAACAGCCCTAAAAGGGAACACTGAAGCTTTCTTT.

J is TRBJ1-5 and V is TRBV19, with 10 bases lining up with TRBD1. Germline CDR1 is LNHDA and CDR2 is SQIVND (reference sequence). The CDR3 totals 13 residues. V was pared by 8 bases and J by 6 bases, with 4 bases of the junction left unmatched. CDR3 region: CASRQGAVQPQHF. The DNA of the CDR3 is TGTGCCAGTCGACAGGGGGCGGTTCAGCCCCAGCATTTT.

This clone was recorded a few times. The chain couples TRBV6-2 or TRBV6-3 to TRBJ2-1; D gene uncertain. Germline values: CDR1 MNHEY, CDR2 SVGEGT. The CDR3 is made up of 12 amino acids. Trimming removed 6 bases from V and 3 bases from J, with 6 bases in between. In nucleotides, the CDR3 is TGTGCCAGCAGCACTGGCTACAATGAGCAGTTCTTC. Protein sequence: CASSTGYNEQFF.

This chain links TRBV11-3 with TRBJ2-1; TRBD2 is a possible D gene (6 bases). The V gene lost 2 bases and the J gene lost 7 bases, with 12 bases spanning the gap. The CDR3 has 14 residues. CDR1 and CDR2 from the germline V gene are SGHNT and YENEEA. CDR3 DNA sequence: TGTGCCAGCAGCTTAAATAGCGGTTGGAATGAGCAGTTCTTC. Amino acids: CASSLNSGWNEQFF.

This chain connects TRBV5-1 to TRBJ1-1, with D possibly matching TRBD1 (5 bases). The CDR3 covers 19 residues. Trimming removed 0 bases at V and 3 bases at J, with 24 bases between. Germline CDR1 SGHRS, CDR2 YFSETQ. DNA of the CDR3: TGCGCCAGCAGCTTGGGGGGGTCCGGGACTCTCCGTCGGGACACTGAAGCTTTCTTT. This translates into CASSLGGSGTLRRDTEAFF.

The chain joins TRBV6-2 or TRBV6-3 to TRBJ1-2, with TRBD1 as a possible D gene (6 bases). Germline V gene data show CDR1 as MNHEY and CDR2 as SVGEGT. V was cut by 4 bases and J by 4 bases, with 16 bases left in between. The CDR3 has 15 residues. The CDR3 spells CASSSRDKGAYGYTF. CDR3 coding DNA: TGTGCCAGCAGTTCCCGGGACAAAGGGGCCTATGGCTACACCTTC.

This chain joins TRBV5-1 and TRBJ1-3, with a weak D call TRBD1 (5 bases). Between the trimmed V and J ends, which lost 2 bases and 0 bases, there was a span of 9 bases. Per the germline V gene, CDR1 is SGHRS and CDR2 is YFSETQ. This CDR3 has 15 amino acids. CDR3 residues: CASSFGGFSGNTIYF. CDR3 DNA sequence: TGCGCCAGCAGCTTCGGGGGGTTCTCTGGAAACACCATATATTTT.

For the CDR3, the DNA is TGTGCCAGCAGAGGGGGCGCGGGCGAGCAGTACTTC. Translating gives CASRGGAGEQYF. The gene calls are TRBV12-3 or TRBV12-4 and TRBJ2-7, with 7 positions matching TRBD1. Unmatched junction bases numbered 5, after V lost 6 bases and J lost 6 bases. The CDR3 loop spans 12 amino acids.

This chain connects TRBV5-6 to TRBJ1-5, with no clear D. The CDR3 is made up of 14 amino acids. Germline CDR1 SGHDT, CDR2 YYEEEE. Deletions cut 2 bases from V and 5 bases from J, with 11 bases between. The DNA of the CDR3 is TGTGCCAGCAGCTTCGGCTTAGGAGATCAGCCCCAGCATTTT. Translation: CASSFGLGDQPQHF.

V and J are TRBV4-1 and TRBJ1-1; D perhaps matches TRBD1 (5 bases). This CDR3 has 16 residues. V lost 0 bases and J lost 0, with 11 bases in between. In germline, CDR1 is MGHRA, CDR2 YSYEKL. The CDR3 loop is CASSQDLSRVNTEAFF. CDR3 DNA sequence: TGCGCCAGCAGCCAAGATCTGAGCAGGGTGAACACTGAAGCTTTCTTT.

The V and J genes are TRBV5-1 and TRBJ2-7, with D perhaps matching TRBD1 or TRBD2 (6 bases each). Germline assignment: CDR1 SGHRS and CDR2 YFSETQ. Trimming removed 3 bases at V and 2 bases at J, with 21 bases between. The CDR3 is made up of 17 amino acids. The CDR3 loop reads CASSWRGPDSFTYEQYF. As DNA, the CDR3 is TGCGCCAGCAGCTGGCGGGGCCCGGACAGTTTCACCTACGAGCAGTACTTC.

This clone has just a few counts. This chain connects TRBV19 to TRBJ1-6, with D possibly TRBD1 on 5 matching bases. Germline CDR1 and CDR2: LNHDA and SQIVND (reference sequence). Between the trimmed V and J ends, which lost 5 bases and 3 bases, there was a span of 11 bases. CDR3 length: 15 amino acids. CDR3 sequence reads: CASSGREDYNSPLHF. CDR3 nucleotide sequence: TGTGCCAGTAGTGGCAGGGAAGACTATAATTCACCCCTCCACTTT.